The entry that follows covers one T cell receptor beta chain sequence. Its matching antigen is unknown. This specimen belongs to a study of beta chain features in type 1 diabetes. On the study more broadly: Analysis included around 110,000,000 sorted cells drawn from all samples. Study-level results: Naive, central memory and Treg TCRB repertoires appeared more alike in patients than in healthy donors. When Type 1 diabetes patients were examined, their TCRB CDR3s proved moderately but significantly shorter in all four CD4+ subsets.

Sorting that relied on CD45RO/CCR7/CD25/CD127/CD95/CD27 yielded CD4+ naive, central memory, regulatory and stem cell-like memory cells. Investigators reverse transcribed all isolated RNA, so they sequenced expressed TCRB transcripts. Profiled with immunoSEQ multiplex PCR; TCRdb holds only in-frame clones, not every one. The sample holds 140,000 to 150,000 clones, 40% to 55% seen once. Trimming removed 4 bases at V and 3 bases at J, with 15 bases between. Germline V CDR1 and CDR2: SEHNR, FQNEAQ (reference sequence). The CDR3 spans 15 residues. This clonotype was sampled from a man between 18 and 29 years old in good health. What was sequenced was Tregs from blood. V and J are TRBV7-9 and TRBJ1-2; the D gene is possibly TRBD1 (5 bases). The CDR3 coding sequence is TGTGCCAGCAGCTACCCGCAGGGTGGTGACTATGGCTACACCTTC. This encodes CASSYPQGGDYGYTF.